This TCR beta chain derives from a study of blood T cell repertoires in COVID-19. The wider study: COVID-19 samples collected from the United States, Italy and Spain covered acute and convalescent phases.

This clone was seen only once. The trim removed 11 bases at V and 5 bases at J, leaving 5 bases unmatched. This CDR3 comprises 12 residues. From germline, CDR1 is ENHRY and CDR2 SYGVKD. In the original analysis: Reference gene primer amplification gave estimated nucleated cell counts. Sequenced by immunoSEQ multiplex PCR; TCRdb stores in-frame clones only, minus some. The D gene and trimming were derived from the DNA, and the V and J assignments and clone size from that table. The sample holds about 310,000 clones, approximately 81% seen once. Recruitment covered 25 or so US areas and drew participants whose ages spanned about 18 to 90 years. Those designated as exposed participants met a COVID-19 case within 2 weeks before study entry.

The material sequenced was PBMCs or T cells enriched from blood (not recorded which). The TCR originated in a woman under 40 who had been exposed to COVID-19. The chain is built from TRBV10-3 and TRBJ1-1; 10 nucleotides match TRBD1. As DNA, the CDR3 is TGTGCCTCAACGGGACAGGGGACTGAAGCTTTCTTT. Translating it yields CASTGQGTEAFF.